This T cell receptor beta chain was observed in a study of regulatory and conventional T cells in RAG deficiency (dated by TCRdb to about 2017). Study-wide context: The study used high-throughput TCR beta sequencing to compare repertoire diversity and composition of Treg, conventional CD4+ and CD8+ T cells between RAG-deficient patients and healthy controls. Findings and caveats that apply to the study as a whole: In Omenn syndrome and CID/AS patients compared with controls, roughly 100-fold fewer unique TCR beta sequences were detected from Treg cells, versus 8 to 10-fold fewer for other subsets. All patient T-cell subsets had shorter CDR3 lengths; Omenn syndrome patients showed >80% Treg-Tconv repertoire overlap at nucleotide and amino acid level. Some T-cell subset analyses were not performed for some subjects. In Omenn syndrome patients, sorted CD25-high CD127-low cells may represent peripherally activated cells rather than bona fide Treg cells. Compared with control T-cell subpopulations, the RAG-deficient patients had markedly lower Shannon entropy and higher Simpson indices.

The germline V gene supplies CDR1 SGHDT and CDR2 YYEEEE. V sheds 2 bases and J sheds 1 base, leaving 9 bases between their ends. Spanning cysteine to phenylalanine, the CDR3 consists of 14 amino acids. Only the CDR3 part of the read is kept: 42 bases, read in frame from the first base. The method behind the library was the immunoSEQ multiplex PCR assay. Rearranged TCR beta chain products were amplified from genomic DNA of sorted T-cell subsets and sequenced. For the original study's pipeline: Shannon entropy and Simpson indices were used to measure how diverse the repertoire of productive TCR beta rearrangements was. To assess clonal expansion, the frequencies of the 100 most abundant productive TCR beta clonotypes were added up as a share of total reads. A self-reactivity index based on amino acid usage at CDR3beta positions 6 and 7 was applied to the TRB repertoires. Two-way ANOVA was used for repertoire analyses, while Student t or Mann-Whitney tests were used for flow cytometric analyses. TCRdb mirrors the immuneACCESS table, restricted to in-frame sequences. Some clones are absent from its copies; in checked studies, under half trace to an unresolved V gene, and the reason for the others is unknown. The V and J calls and clone size come from that table; D and trimming were worked out from the DNA. Present in this sample are some 22,000 clones, 93% of which were seen just once. Jointly, the top ten make up roughly 0.77% of the sample.

Before genomic DNA was extracted, conventional CD4+ T cells were isolated from blood as CD25-low CD127-high cells. For repertoire analyses, the comparison group consisted of fewer than 10 healthy control donors. As for this clone: This receptor's antigen is unknown. The record has no base qualities; no much larger clone is one base away.

These same records also appear under a second study, on regulatory T cells. The other study reports the following: In the multiplex PCR, 52 forward TRBV primers and 13 reverse TRBJ primers were used, and assay-based and computational corrections were applied for amplification bias. Repertoires from patients had restricted unique TRB V-J pairs and skewed V and J gene usage, with the strongest effect in regulatory T cells. The study compared T-cell receptor beta repertoires of sorted regulatory, conventional CD4+ and CD8+ T cells in CD3G-deficient patients with those in healthy controls. Peripheral blood mononuclear cells were isolated by Ficoll density separation. Within the immunoSEQ assay, multiplex PCR amplified rearranged TRB loci from genomic DNA. Sequencing of the TRB amplicons was done on an Illumina HiSeq platform. Custom algorithms error-filtered the raw sequences and aligned them to reference gene sequences, after which the immunoSEQ online tools were used for analysis. Frequencies of productive and nonproductive TRB rearrangements were evaluated among both unique and total sequences. Group comparisons used t tests, Mann-Whitney tests or two-way ANOVA run in Prism software.

This TCR was recovered from a human donor in good health. The rearranged chain carries TRBV5-6 and TRBJ1-1; the best D guess is TRBD1, with 6 bases matching. Sequencing was done on a sample of CD4+ T cells sorted from blood. The CDR3 loop reads CASSLQGPNTEAFF. The DNA sequence is TGTGCCAGCAGCTTACAGGGACCGAACACTGAAGCTTTCTTT.